The TCR beta chain under discussion was sequenced for a study of shared clonotypes between healthy human individuals. In the study overall: Per donor, three plates held CD4 naive cells, three held CD4 memory, two held CD8 naive and one held CD8 memory. Study outcomes and limitations: Larger richness was generally estimated for naive than memory subsets.

CD8 cells classed as naive were CD45RO-negative and positively selected for CCR7, excluding terminally differentiated effector memory CD45RA+ cells. The method was immunoSEQ multiplex PCR; TCRdb's version includes in-frame clones alone and lacks a portion of them. Of about 2,100,000 clones listed, about 93% are singletons. The germline V gene has CDR1 MNHEY and CDR2 SMNVEV (reference sequence). CDR3 length equals 15 residues. The ends lost 4 bases at V and 3 bases at J; junction bases unmatched: 8. Worth noting for this clone: Its antigen remains unknown.

The source is a man younger than 35 in good health. Some clones in this sample may be carry-over from other donors' samples. This sequence joins TRBV27 and TRBJ1-2; 7 bases map to TRBD1. Sequenced sample: naive CD8+ T cells from PBMCs. The CDR3 sequence is CASSSRQGMDYGYTF. Written as DNA, the CDR3 is TGTGCCAGCAGTTCCCGACAGGGTATGGACTATGGCTACACCTTC.